The clone carrying this T cell receptor beta chain was seen a single time. The antigen is unknown. The data derive from a study of cytomegalovirus exposure and HLA in healthy donors. Points from the study as a whole: There were three CMV-associated chains whose specificity for CMV antigens was confirmed in vitro.

The PCR employed 60 Vbeta primers together with 13 Jbeta primers. Profiling relied on immunoSEQ multiplex PCR, and the TCRdb table lists in-frame clones only, not all of them. The data show approximately 170,000 clones, about four fifths seen once. Sequencing was carried out using PBMCs. This clonotype originated in a woman aged 18-30 years in good health and CMV-seronegative.

CDR3 nucleotides: TGCGCCAGCCTACAGGCAAACACTGAAGCTTTCTTT. Translating gives CASLQANTEAFF. The chain carries TRBV10-1 and TRBJ1-1, with TRBD1 as a possible D gene (5 bases). Trimming pared 8 bases from V and 2 bases from J, leaving 9 bases between. CDR1 and CDR2 from the germline V gene are WNHNN and SYGVQD (reference sequence). The CDR3 totals 12 residues.